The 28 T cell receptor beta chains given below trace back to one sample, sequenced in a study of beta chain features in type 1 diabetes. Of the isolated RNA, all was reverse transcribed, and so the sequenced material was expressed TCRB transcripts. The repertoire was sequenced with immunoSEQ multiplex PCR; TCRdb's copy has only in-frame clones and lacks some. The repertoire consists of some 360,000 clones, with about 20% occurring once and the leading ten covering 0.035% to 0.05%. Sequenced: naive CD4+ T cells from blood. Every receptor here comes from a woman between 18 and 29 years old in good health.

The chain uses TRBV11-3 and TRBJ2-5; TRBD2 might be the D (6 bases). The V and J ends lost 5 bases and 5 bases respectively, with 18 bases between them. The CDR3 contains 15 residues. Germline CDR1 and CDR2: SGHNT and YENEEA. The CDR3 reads CASSPGGHLQETQYF. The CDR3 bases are TGTGCCAGCAGCCCTGGAGGGCATCTCCAGGAGACCCAGTACTTC.

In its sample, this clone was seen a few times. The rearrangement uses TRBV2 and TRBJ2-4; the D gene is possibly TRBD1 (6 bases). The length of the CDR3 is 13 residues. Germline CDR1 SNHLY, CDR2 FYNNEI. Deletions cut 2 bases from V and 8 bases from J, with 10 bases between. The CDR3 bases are TGTGCCAGCAGTGAATTGGGGGCCCACATTCAGTACTTC. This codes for CASSELGAHIQYF.

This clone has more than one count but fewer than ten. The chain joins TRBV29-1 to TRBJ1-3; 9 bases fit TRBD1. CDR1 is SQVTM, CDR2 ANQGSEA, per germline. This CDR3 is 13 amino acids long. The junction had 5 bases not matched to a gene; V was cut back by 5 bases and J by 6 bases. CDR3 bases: TGCAGCGTTATGGGACAGGGAGTAAACACCATATATTTT. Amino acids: CSVMGQGVNTIYF.

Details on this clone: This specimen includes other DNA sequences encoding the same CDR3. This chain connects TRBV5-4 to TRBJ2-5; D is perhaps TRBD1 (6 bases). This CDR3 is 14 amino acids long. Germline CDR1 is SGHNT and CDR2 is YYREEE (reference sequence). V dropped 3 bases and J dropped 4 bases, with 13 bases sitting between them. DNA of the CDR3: TGTGCCAGCAGCTCCCGTAGAGGGGGAGAGACCCAGTACTTC. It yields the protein CASSSRRGGETQYF.

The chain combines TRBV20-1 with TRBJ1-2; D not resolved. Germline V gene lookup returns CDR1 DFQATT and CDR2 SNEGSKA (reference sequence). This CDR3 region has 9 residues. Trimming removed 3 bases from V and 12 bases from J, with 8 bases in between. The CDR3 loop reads CSASTLNTF. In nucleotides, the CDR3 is TGCAGTGCTAGTACATTGAACACCTTC.

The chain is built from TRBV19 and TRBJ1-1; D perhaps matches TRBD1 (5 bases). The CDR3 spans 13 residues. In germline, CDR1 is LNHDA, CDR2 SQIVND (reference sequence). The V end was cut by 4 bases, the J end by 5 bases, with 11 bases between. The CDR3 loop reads CASSRGGVTEAFF. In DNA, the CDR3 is TGTGCCAGTAGTAGGGGAGGGGTAACTGAAGCTTTCTTT.

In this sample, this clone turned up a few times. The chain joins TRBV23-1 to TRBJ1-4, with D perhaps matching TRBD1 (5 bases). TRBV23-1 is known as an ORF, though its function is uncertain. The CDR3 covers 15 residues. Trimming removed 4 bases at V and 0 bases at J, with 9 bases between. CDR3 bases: TGCGCCAGCAGTCGAACAGGCTCAACTAATGAAAAACTGTTTTTT. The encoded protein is CASSRTGSTNEKLFF.

CDR3 amino acids: CSVGQGIMNTEAFF. The CDR3 coding sequence is TGCAGCGTTGGCCAGGGGATCATGAACACTGAAGCTTTCTTT. V gene TRBV29-1 combines with J gene TRBJ1-1; weak D call: TRBD1 (6 bases). Trimming pared 4 bases from V and 0 bases from J, leaving 12 bases between. Looked up from germline, CDR1 is SQVTM and CDR2 is ANQGSEA. CDR3 size: 14 residues. The variable domain in full, completed from reference TRBV29-1 and TRBJ1-1, reads SAVISQKPSRDICQRGTSLTIQCQVDSQVTMMFWYRQQPGQSLTLIATANQGSEATYESGFVIDKFPISRPNLTFSTLTVSNMSPEDSSIYLCSVGQGIMNTEAFFGQGTRLTVV.

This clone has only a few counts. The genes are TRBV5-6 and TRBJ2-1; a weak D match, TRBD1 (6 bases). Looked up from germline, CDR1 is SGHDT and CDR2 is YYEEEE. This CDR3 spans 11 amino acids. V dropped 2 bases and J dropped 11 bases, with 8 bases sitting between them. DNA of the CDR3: TGTGCCAGCAGCTTAGGGGGAAAGCAGTTCTTC. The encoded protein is CASSLGGKQFF.

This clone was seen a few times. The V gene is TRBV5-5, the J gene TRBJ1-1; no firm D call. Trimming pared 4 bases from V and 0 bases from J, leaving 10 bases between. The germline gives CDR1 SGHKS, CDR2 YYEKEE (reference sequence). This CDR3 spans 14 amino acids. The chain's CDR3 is CASSLDMLNTEAFF. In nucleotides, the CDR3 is TGTGCCAGCAGCCTCGACATGTTGAACACTGAAGCTTTCTTT. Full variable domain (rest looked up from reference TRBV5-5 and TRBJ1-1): DAGVTQSPTHLIKTRGQQVTLRCSPISGHKSVSWYQQVLGQGPQFIFQYYEKEERGRGNFPDRFSARQFPNYSSELNVNALLLGDSALYLCASSLDMLNTEAFFGQGTRLTVV.

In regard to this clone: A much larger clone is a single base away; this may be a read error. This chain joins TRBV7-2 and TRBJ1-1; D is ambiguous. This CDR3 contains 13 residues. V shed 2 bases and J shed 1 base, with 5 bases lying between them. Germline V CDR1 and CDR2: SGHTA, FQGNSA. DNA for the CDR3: TGTGCCAGCAGCTTACAGGAGAACACTGAAGCTTTCTTT. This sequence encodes CASSLQENTEAFF. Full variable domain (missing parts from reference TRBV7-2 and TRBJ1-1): GAGVSQSPSNKVTEKGKDVELRCDPISGHTALYWYRQSLGQGLEFLIYFQGNSAPDKSGLPSDRFSAERTGGSVSTLTIQRTQQEDSAVYLCASSLQENTEAFFGQGTRLTVV.

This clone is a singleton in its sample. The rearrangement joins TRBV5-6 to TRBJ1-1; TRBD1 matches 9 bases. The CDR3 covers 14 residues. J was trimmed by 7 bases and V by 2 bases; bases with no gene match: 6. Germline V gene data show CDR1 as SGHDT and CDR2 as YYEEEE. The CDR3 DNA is TGTGCCAGCAGCTTAGGACAGGGGACGCGTGAAGCTTTCTTT. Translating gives CASSLGQGTREAFF. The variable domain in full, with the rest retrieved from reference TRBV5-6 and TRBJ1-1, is DAGVTQSPTHLIKTRGQQVTLRCSPKSGHDTVSWYQQALGQGPQFIFQYYEEEERQRGNFPDRFSGHQFPNYSSELNVNALLLGDSALYLCASSLGQGTREAFFGQGTRLTVV.

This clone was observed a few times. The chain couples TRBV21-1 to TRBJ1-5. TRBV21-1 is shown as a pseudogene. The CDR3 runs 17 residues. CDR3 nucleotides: TGTGCCAGCAGCAAGCCTGGGGGGACTTATAGCAATCAGCCCCAGCATTTT. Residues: CASSKPGGTYSNQPQHF.

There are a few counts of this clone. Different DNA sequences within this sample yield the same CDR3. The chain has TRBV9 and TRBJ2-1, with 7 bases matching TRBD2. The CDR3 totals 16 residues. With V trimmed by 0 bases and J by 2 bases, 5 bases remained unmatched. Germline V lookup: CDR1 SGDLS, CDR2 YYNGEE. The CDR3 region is CASSVAGRGTYNEQFF. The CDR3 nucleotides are TGTGCCAGCAGCGTAGCAGGGCGGGGGACCTACAATGAGCAGTTCTTC.

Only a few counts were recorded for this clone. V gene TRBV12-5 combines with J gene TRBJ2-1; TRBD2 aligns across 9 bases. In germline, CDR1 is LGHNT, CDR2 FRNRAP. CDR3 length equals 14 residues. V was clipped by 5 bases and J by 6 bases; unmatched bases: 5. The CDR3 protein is CASGRGTSSNEQFF. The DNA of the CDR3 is TGTGCTAGTGGTCGGGGGACTAGCAGCAATGAGCAGTTCTTC.

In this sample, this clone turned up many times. The CDR3 nucleotides are TGCGCCAGCAGTCACCAGGGACAGCTTAATGAAAAACTGTTTTTT. This sequence encodes CASSHQGQLNEKLFF. J is TRBJ1-4 and V is TRBV23-1; the match to TRBD1 covers 7 bases. TRBV23-1 is reported as an ORF; its role is uncertain. V gave up 3 bases and J gave up 4 bases; unmatched junction bases: 5. This CDR3 comprises 15 residues.

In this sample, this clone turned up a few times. DNA of the CDR3: TGTGCCAGCTCATCCTTAGCGGGCCCTTCCTACAATGAGCAGTTCTTC. Its translation is CASSSLAGPSYNEQFF. The chain recombines TRBV18 with TRBJ2-1; 7 nucleotides agree with TRBD2. Germline loops: CDR1 KGHSH, CDR2 LQKENI. This CDR3 contains 16 residues. The trim removed 5 bases at V and 1 base at J, leaving 8 bases unmatched. The whole variable domain, filled in from reference TRBV18 and TRBJ2-1, reads NAGVMQNPRHLVRRRGQEARLRCSPMKGHSHVYWYRQLPEEGLKFMVYLQKENIIDESGMPKERFSAEFPKEGPSILRIQQVVRGDSAAYFCASSSLAGPSYNEQFFGPGTRLTVL.

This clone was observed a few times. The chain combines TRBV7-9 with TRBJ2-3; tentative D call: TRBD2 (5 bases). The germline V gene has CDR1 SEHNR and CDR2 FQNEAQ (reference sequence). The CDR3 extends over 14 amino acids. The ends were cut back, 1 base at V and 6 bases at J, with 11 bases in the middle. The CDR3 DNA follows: TGTGCCAGCAGCTTAGAAGGGAGTGGTGATACGCAGTATTTT. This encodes CASSLEGSGDTQYF.

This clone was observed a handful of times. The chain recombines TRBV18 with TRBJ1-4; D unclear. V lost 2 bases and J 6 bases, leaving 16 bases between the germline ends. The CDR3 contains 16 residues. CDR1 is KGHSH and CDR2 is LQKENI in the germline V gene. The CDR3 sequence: CASSPSPDWADEKLFF. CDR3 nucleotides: TGTGCCAGCTCACCAAGTCCGGACTGGGCGGATGAAAAACTGTTTTTT.

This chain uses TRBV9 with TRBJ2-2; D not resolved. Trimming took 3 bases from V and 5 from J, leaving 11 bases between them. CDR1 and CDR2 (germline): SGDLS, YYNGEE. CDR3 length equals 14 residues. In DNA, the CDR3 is TGTGCCAGCAGCGAGGTGGGCTTTACCGGGGAGCTGTTTTTT. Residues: CASSEVGFTGELFF. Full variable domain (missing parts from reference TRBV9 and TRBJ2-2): DSGVTQTPKHLITATGQRVTLRCSPRSGDLSVYWYQQSLDQGLQFLIQYYNGEERAKGNILERFSAQQFPDLHSELNLSSLELGDSALYFCASSEVGFTGELFFGEGSRLTVL.

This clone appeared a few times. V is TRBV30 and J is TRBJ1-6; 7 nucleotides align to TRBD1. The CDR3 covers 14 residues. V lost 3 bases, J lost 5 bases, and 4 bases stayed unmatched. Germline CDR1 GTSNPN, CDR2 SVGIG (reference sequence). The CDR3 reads CAWRGQPNNSPLHF. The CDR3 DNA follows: TGTGCCTGGAGGGGACAGCCCAATAATTCACCCCTCCACTTT.

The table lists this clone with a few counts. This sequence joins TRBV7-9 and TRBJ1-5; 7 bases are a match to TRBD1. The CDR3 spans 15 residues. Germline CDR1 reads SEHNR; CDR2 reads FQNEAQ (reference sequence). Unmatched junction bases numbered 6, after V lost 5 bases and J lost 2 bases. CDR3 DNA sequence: TGTGCCAGCAGCGGAGGGGGCTTTGGCAATCAGCCCCAGCATTTT. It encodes CASSGGGFGNQPQHF.

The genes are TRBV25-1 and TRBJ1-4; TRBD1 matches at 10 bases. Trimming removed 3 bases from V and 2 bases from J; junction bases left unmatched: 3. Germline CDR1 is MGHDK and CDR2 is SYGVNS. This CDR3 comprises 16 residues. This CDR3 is CASSEWTGGTNEKLFF. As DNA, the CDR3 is TGTGCCAGCAGTGAGTGGACAGGGGGGACTAATGAAAAACTGTTTTTT.

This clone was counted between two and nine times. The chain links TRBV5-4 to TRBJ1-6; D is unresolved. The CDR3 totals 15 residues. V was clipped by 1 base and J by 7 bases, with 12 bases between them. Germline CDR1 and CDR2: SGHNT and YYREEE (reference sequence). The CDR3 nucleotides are TGTGCCAGCAGCTTGAGTACTTCCCCCAATTCACCCCTCCACTTT. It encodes CASSLSTSPNSPLHF.

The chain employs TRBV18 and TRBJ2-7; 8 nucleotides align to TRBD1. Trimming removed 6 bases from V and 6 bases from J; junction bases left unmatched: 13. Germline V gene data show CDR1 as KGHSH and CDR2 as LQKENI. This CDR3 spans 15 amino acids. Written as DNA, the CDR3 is TGTGCCAGCTCCGGACAGGGTGCCCTCGAGGGCGAGCAGTACTTC. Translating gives CASSGQGALEGEQYF.

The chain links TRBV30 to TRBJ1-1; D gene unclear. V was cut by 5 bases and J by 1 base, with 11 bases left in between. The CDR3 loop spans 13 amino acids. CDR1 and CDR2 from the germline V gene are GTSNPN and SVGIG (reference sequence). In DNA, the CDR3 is TGTGCCTGGGCGCCGGGGAGGAACACTGAAGCTTTCTTT. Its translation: CAWAPGRNTEAFF.

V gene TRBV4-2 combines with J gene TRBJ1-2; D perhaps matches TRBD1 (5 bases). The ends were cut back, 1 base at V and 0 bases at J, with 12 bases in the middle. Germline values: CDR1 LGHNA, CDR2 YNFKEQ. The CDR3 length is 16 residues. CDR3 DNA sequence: TGTGCCAGCAGCCAAGCCTCAGGGAGGGCTAACTATGGCTACACCTTC. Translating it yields CASSQASGRANYGYTF.

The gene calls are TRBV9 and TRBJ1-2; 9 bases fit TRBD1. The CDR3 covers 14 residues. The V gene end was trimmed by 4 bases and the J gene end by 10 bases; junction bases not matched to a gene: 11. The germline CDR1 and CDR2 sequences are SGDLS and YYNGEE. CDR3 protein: CASSFPPGQGVYTF. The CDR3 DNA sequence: TGTGCCAGCAGCTTCCCCCCGGGACAGGGTGTCTACACCTTC. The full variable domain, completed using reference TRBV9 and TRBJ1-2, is DSGVTQTPKHLITATGQRVTLRCSPRSGDLSVYWYQQSLDQGLQFLIQYYNGEERAKGNILERFSAQQFPDLHSELNLSSLELGDSALYFCASSFPPGQGVYTFGSGTRLTVV.